The clone carrying this T cell receptor (beta chain) appeared a few times. Its target is not known. The junction does not match germline at one end; this may be a read error. The authors amplified TCR beta CDR3 regions from RNA transcripts. HTBI primers were used in a first-round RT-PCR, which preceded a second-round multiplex PCR. TCRdb used MiXCR to reprocess the multiplex PCR reads, holding one entry per CDR3 protein. The repertoire holds roughly 350,000 distinct CDR3 sequences, with about 18% as singletons. This record belongs to a study of Graves' ophthalmopathy and Graves' hyperthyroidism. Study context: Pretreatment peripheral blood was obtained at initial diagnosis. General study findings and limits: Blood repertoires reportedly contained most expanded thyroid clonotypes above 0.001 frequency. In predicting ophthalmopathy progression, the model reached about 71% sensitivity and roughly 75% specificity.

CDR1 is LGHDT and CDR2 is YNNKEL in the germline V gene (reference sequence). The CDR3 consists of 18 residues. Patients newly diagnosed with hyperthyroidism, under 2 months' duration, were aged 18 to 65, the study reports. Sequences were obtained from peripheral blood. The source is an adult woman with stable Graves' hyperthyroidism. J is TRBJ2-5 and V is TRBV3-1; no clear D gene. The CDR3: CASNQPWAFPHGGETQYF. Written as DNA, the CDR3 is TGTGCCAGCAACCAACCCTGGGCCTTCCCCCATGGCGGAGAGACCCAGTACTTC.